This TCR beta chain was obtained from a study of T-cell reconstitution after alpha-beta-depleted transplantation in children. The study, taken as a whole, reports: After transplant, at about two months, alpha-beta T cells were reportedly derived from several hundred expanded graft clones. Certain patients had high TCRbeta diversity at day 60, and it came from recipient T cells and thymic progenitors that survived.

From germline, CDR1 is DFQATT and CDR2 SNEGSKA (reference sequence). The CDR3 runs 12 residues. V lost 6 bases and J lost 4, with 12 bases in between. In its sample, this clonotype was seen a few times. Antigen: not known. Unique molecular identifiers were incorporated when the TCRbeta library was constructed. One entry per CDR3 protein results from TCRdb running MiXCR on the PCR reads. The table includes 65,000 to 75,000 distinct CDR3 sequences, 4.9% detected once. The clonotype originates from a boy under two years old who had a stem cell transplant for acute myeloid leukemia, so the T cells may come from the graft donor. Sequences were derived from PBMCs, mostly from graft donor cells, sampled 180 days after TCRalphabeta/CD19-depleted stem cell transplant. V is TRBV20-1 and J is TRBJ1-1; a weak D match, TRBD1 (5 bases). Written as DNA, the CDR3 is TGCAGTGCCCGCGGGGGGAGCACTGAAGCTTTCTTT. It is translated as CSARGGSTEAFF.